The 19 T cell receptor beta chains in this list originate from one sample, sequenced in a study of OX40 agonist ivuxolimab in advanced cancers. The protocol was immunoSEQ multiplex PCR, while the TCRdb copy is restricted to in-frame clones and leaves out a portion. The sample includes about 60,000 clones, 75% to 90% of them seen just once. The specimen was CD4+ or CD8+ T cells sorted from blood, collected in a trial of the OX40 agonist ivuxolimab. The receptors derive from an adult with an advanced solid tumor such as melanoma, head and neck, liver or kidney cancer.

This CDR3 is CASSLEPLGDYGYTF. CDR3 bases: TGTGCCAGCAGCTTAGAACCCCTGGGGGACTATGGCTACACCTTC. The chain links TRBV11-2 to TRBJ1-2, with a tentative D call TRBD1 (5 bases). The CDR3 is 15 residues long. Germline lookup yields CDR1 SGHAT and CDR2 FQNNGV. Trimming removed 0 bases at V and 3 bases at J, with 11 bases between.

The gene calls are TRBV7-8 and TRBJ2-7; TRBD1 or TRBD2 may be the D gene (5 bases each). Germline V gene lookup returns CDR1 SGHVS and CDR2 FQNEAQ. The CDR3 totals 13 residues. Trimming took 2 bases from V and 6 from J, leaving 11 bases between them. CDR3: CASSLRDRFEQYF. The CDR3 DNA reads TGTGCCAGCAGCTTACGGGACCGCTTCGAGCAGTACTTC.

Turning to this clone: This same CDR3 is encoded by further DNA sequences in the sample. CDR3 sequence (DNA): TGTGCCATCAGTGATTCGTACGAGCAGTACTTC. Its protein is CAISDSYEQYF. This rearrangement joins TRBV10-3 to TRBJ2-7; no reliable D call. In germline, CDR1 is ENHRY, CDR2 SYGVKD. The CDR3 consists of 11 residues. Trimming removed 3 bases from V and 4 bases from J, with 4 bases in between.

The chain uses TRBV29-1 and TRBJ2-3, with TRBD2 as a possible D gene (5 bases). Germline V CDR1 and CDR2: SQVTM, ANQGSEA. The CDR3 has 16 amino acids. Trimming stripped 0 bases from V and 1 base from J, with 14 bases between. CDR3 protein: CSVEEGGGGGTDTQYF. The CDR3 coding sequence is TGCAGCGTTGAAGAAGGCGGAGGTGGAGGCACAGATACGCAGTATTTT.

The chain employs TRBV27 and TRBJ1-5; D remains ambiguous. CDR3 length: 14 residues. Germline-derived CDR1 and CDR2 are MNHEY and SMNVEV (reference sequence). V lost 6 bases and J 7 bases, leaving 16 bases between the germline ends. CDR3 loop: CASSPLVGWQPQHF. CDR3 in DNA: TGTGCCAGCAGCCCCTTAGTGGGTTGGCAGCCCCAGCATTTT.

This rearrangement joins TRBV5-1 to TRBJ2-7; the D gene could be TRBD1 or TRBD2 (5 bases each). CDR1 and CDR2 (germline): SGHRS, YFSETQ. Trimming stripped 9 bases from V and 0 bases from J, with 16 bases between. This CDR3 is built from 14 residues. CDR3 loop: CATSPGRGSYEQYF. CDR3 DNA: TGCGCCACCTCACCGGGACGGGGCTCCTACGAGCAGTACTTC. The full variable domain, rest sourced from reference TRBV5-1 and TRBJ2-7, is KAGVTQTPRYLIKTRGQQVTLSCSPISGHRSVSWYQQTPGQGLQFLFEYFSETQRNKGNFPGRFSGRQFSNSRSEMNVSTLELGDSALYLCATSPGRGSYEQYFGPGTRLTVT.

The J gene is TRBJ1-1, the V gene TRBV9; no reliable D call. Germline lookup yields CDR1 SGDLS and CDR2 YYNGEE. Deletions cut 1 base from V and 0 bases from J, with 4 bases between. The CDR3 consists of 13 residues. Here the CDR3 reads CASSVTVNTEAFF. CDR3 DNA sequence: TGTGCCAGCAGCGTAACGGTGAACACTGAAGCTTTCTTT.

The chain links TRBV9 to TRBJ1-2, with TRBD1 matching over 9 bases. CDR3 length: 16 amino acids. Trimming cost V 3 bases and J 1 base; bases outside gene matches: 7. The germline V gene has CDR1 SGDLS and CDR2 YYNGEE. The CDR3: CASSAPGQGNNYGYTF. The CDR3, as DNA: TGTGCCAGCAGCGCACCCGGACAGGGGAATAACTATGGCTACACCTTC.

The rearrangement links TRBV6-1 to TRBJ2-7, with 7 bases that match TRBD2. In germline, CDR1 is MNHNS, CDR2 SASEGT. This CDR3 comprises 15 residues. Germline trimming cut 2 bases from V and 5 bases from J; bases unmatched to any gene: 9. The CDR3, as DNA: TGTGCCAGCAGTGAAACCTTCCGGGAGGACCACGAGCAGTACTTC. As protein: CASSETFREDHEQYF.

This clone is large within its sample. The V gene is TRBV6-5, the J gene TRBJ2-7; D is unresolved. Trimming removed 4 bases from V and 3 bases from J, with 4 bases in between. CDR1 and CDR2 (germline): MNHEY, SVGAGI. This CDR3 has 11 amino acids. The CDR3 here is CASSSYYEQYF. CDR3 DNA sequence: TGTGCCAGCAGTTCCTACTACGAGCAGTACTTC.

The chain joins TRBV6-5 to TRBJ2-7, with D possibly TRBD1 on 6 matching bases. With 2 bases removed from V and 2 bases from J, the gap between germline ends came to 7 bases. This CDR3 comprises 13 residues. Germline assignment: CDR1 MNHEY and CDR2 SVGAGI. The CDR3: CASSYRDTYEQYF. CDR3 in DNA: TGTGCCAGCAGTTACCGGGACACCTACGAGCAGTACTTC.

This sequence joins TRBV6-4 and TRBJ2-3; 9 nucleotides line up with TRBD2. The junction had 6 bases not matched to a gene; V was cut back by 2 bases and J by 3 bases. Looked up from germline, CDR1 is MRHNA and CDR2 is SNTAGT. The CDR3 consists of 16 residues. CDR3 sequence (DNA): TGTGCCAGCAGTGACGAGGCGGGGGGGCGGACAGATACGCAGTATTTT. As protein: CASSDEAGGRTDTQYF.

V usage is TRBV6-5 and J usage is TRBJ1-5; D unresolved. Trimming took 5 bases from V and 4 from J, leaving 9 bases between them. Germline V gives CDR1 MNHEY, CDR2 SVGAGI. This CDR3 has 13 residues. CDR3 sequence reads: CASSPPGNQPQHF. As DNA, the CDR3 is TGTGCCAGCAGTCCCCCGGGGAATCAGCCCCAGCATTTT.

The chain employs TRBV6-5 and TRBJ1-5, with 9 bases lining up with TRBD1. This CDR3 is 15 amino acids long. After removal of 6 bases from V and 5 bases from J, the junction contained 8 bases not matched to a gene. From germline, CDR1 is MNHEY and CDR2 SVGAGI. This CDR3 is CASRTQDRGDQPQHF. The CDR3 coding sequence is TGTGCCAGCAGGACCCAGGACAGGGGTGATCAGCCCCAGCATTTT.

The J gene is TRBJ2-2, the V gene TRBV19, with D unresolved. V was clipped by 5 bases and J by 4 bases, with 5 bases between them. Germline V gene data show CDR1 as LNHDA and CDR2 as SQIVND (reference sequence). The CDR3 has 12 residues. Written as DNA, the CDR3 is TGTGCCAGTAGTCGTGTCACCGGGGAGCTGTTTTTT. Translation: CASSRVTGELFF.

A single count supports this clone. The chain carries TRBV5-1 and TRBJ1-2; 8 nucleotides agree with TRBD1. The CDR3 covers 14 residues. V was pared by 4 bases and J by 8 bases, with 10 bases of the junction left unmatched. Per germline, CDR1 SGHRS and CDR2 YFSETQ. The CDR3 is CASSPGTGRGGYTF. DNA for the CDR3: TGCGCCAGCAGCCCCGGGACAGGAAGAGGGGGCTACACCTTC.

The chain uses TRBV5-1 and TRBJ2-1; D is possibly TRBD2 (5 bases). V gave up 0 bases and J gave up 8 bases, with 6 bases separating them. This CDR3 has 12 residues. Germline loops: CDR1 SGHRS, CDR2 YFSETQ. CDR3 sequence (DNA): TGCGCCAGCAGCTTGGCCGGGGATGAGCAGTTCTTC. Translation: CASSLAGDEQFF. Supplemented by reference TRBV5-1 and TRBJ2-1, the full variable domain reads KAGVTQTPRYLIKTRGQQVTLSCSPISGHRSVSWYQQTPGQGLQFLFEYFSETQRNKGNFPGRFSGRQFSNSRSEMNVSTLELGDSALYLCASSLAGDEQFFGPGTRLTVL.

This clone was seen only once. At one end the junction does not follow the germline gene, possibly because of a read error. The chain is built from TRBV6-1 and TRBJ1-1, with D perhaps matching TRBD1 (5 bases). Germline loops: CDR1 MNHNS, CDR2 SASEGT. The CDR3 has 13 residues. CDR3 residues: CAISEGEVSEAFF. Written as DNA, the CDR3 is TGTGCCATCAGTGAAGGGGAAGTCTCTGAAGCTTTCTTT.

The gene calls are TRBV7-9 and TRBJ1-2; a possible D gene is TRBD1 (6 bases). V was trimmed by 2 bases and J by 2 bases, leaving 12 bases between them. The germline gives CDR1 SEHNR, CDR2 FQNEAQ (reference sequence). The CDR3 has 15 amino acids. The DNA for the CDR3 is TGTGCCAGCAGCTTATCCCCAGGGGCCAACTATGGCTACACCTTC. Translation gives CASSLSPGANYGYTF.